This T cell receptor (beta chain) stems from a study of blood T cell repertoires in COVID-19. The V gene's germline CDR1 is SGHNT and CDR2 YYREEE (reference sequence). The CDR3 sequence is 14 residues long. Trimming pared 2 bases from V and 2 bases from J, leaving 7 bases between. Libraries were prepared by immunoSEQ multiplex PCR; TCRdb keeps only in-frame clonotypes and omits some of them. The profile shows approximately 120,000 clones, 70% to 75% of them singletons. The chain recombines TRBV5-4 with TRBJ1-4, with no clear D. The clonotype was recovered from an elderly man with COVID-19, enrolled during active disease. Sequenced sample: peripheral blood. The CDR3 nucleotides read TGTGCCAGCAGCTTATCTCAGACTAATGAAAAACTGTTTTTT. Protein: CASSLSQTNEKLFF.